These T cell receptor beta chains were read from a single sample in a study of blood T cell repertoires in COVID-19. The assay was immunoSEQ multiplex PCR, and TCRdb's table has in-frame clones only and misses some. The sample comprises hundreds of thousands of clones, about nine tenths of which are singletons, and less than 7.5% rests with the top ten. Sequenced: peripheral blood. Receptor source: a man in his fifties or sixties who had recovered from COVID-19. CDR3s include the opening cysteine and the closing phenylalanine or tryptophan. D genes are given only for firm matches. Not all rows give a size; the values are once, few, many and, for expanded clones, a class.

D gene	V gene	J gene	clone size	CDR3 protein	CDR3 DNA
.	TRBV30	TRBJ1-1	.	CAWSPPLGTEAFF	TGTGCCTGGAGCCCACCACTCGGGACTGAAGCTTTCTTT
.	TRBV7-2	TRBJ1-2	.	CASSLGTAPQTF	TGTGCCAGCAGCTTAGGGACAGCGCCCCAAACCTTC
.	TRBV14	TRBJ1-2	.	CASSRSGTIYGYTF	TGTGCCAGCAGCCGCTCCGGGACAATTTATGGCTACACCTTC
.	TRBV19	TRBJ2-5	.	CASSMSGRGVQETQYF	TGTGCCAGTAGTATGAGTGGCAGGGGGGTCCAAGAGACCCAGTACTTC
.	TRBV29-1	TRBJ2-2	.	CSVFDKRGSERGELFF	TGCAGCGTTTTCGACAAAAGGGGTTCCGAACGCGGGGAGCTGTTTTTT
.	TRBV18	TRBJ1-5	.	CASSPDGQSNQPQHF	TGTGCCAGCTCACCAGACGGACAGAGCAATCAGCCCCAGCATTTT
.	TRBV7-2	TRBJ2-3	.	CASSGIPYGTDTQYF	TGTGCCAGCAGCGGCATTCCCTACGGGACAGATACGCAGTATTTT
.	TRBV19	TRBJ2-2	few	CASTYETANTGELFF	TGTGCCAGTACTTATGAGACAGCGAACACCGGGGAGCTGTTTTTT
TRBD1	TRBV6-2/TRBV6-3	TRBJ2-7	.	CASSSPSRDRTYEQYF	TGTGCCAGCAGTTCACCAAGCCGGGACAGGACCTACGAGCAGTACTTC
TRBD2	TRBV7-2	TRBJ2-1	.	CASSSRLATSYNEQFF	TGTGCCAGCAGCTCCAGACTAGCGACCTCCTACAATGAGCAGTTCTTC
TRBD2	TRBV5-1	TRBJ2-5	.	CASSGGILAGLRETQYF	TGCGCCAGCTCAGGAGGCATTCTAGCGGGCTTAAGGGAGACCCAGTACTTC
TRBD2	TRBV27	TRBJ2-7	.	CASRLAGGTYEQYF	TGTGCCAGCAGGCTAGCGGGAGGTACCTACGAGCAGTACTTC
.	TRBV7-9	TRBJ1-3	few	CATTGGGRAPGNTIYF	TGTGCCACCACTGGGGGGGGCAGAGCTCCTGGAAACACCATATATTTT
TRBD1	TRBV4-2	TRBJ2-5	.	CASSQDPGQGLETQYF	TGTGCCAGCAGCCAAGATCCAGGACAGGGGCTAGAGACCCAGTACTTC
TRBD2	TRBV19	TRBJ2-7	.	CASKERGLGEQYF	TGTGCCAGTAAAGAGCGGGGGTTGGGCGAGCAGTACTTC
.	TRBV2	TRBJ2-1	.	CASAFGVSSYNEQFF	TGTGCCAGTGCCTTTGGAGTAAGCTCCTACAATGAGCAGTTCTTC
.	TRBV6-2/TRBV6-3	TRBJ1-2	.	CASSPPVRYGYTF	TGTGCCAGCAGTCCCCCGGTCCGCTATGGCTACACCTTC
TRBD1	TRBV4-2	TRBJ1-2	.	CASSQGPGQGDGYTF	TGTGCCAGCAGCCAAGGCCCGGGACAGGGTGATGGCTACACCTTC
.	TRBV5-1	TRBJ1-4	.	CASSFFGSPTNEKLFF	TGCGCCAGCAGCTTCTTCGGGAGTCCAACTAATGAAAAACTGTTTTTT
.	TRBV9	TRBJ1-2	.	CASSEIGGGYTF	TGTGCCAGCAGCGAAATAGGGGGAGGCTACACCTTC
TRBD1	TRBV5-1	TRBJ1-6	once	CASRGTATNSPLHF	TGCGCCAGCCGGGGGACAGCGACCAATTCACCCCTCCACTTT
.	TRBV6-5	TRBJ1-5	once	CASSYSNGGDQPQHF	TGTGCCAGCAGTTACTCGAACGGGGGGGATCAGCCCCAGCATTTT